This T cell receptor beta chain was retrieved from a study of blood T cells in healthy people across ages. Study-level results: No conclusive comparison of naive versus antigen-experienced cells was possible with unsorted PBMCs. Calculation of diversity from one million T cells yielded estimates considered to be underestimates.

This clonotype has more than one count but fewer than ten. Its cognate antigen is unknown. CDR3 length: 15 amino acids. Germline trimming cut 6 bases from V and 2 bases from J; bases unmatched to any gene: 10. Germline values: CDR1 DFQATT, CDR2 SNEGSKA (reference sequence). A sample-barcoded 5' primer and a J-beta primer mix were used in a second PCR of roughly 7 to 11 cycles. MiXCR was run by TCRdb on the 5' RACE reads, yielding one entry per CDR3 protein. Among 1.5 million to 2 million distinct CDR3 sequences listed, over 25% were seen once. Sequencing was carried out using blood. The sequence was obtained from a woman in her twenties or thirties in good health. The rearrangement joins TRBV20-1 to TRBJ2-5; 9 bases are shared with TRBD2. For the CDR3, the DNA is TGCAGTGCCCACACGCGGGGGGGATCACAAGAGACCCAGTACTTC. Residues: CSAHTRGGSQETQYF.